The 8 T cell receptor beta chains presented below share a single source sample, sequenced in a study of shared clonotypes between healthy human individuals (dated by TCRdb to the early 2020s). Libraries were constructed by the immunoSEQ multiplex PCR assay. Held by TCRdb, this immuneACCESS table contains in-frame sequences only and omits some clones. Under half of the omission traces to an unresolved V gene where checked; the cause of the rest is unknown. In this sample the table shows some 2,500,000 clones, less than 95% of which occur a single time. The ten largest clonotypes hold around 0.35% of the sample. Sample: naive CD4+ T cells from PBMCs. Reading the label with the study, this specimen's cell subset or site is: CD45RA+ positively selected. The receptors were gathered from a young man in good health. Some clones in this sample may be carry-over from other donors' samples.

The gene calls are TRBV10-3 and TRBJ2-5; D is unresolved. The V gene's germline CDR1 is ENHRY and CDR2 SYGVKD. The CDR3 runs 14 residues. V dropped 0 bases and J dropped 8 bases, with 13 bases sitting between them. The CDR3 region has the DNA TGTGCCATCAGTGAGTCGGCGGTCAAGAGCACCCAGTACTTC. It specifies CAISESAVKSTQYF.

This sequence joins TRBV4-3 and TRBJ2-5; tentatively, D is TRBD1 or TRBD2 (6 bases each). TRBJ2-7 explains the end of the DNA better; the J call may be wrong. This CDR3 is built from 15 residues. Germline lookup yields CDR1 LGHNA and CDR2 YSLEER. CDR3 DNA: TGCGCCAGCAGCCAAGATCGAAGGGGGGTCTACGAGCAGTACTTC. This sequence encodes CASSQDRRGVYEQYF.

V usage is TRBV14 and J usage is TRBJ1-1; D not certain. The CDR3 spans 16 residues. V was shortened by 7 bases and J by 4 bases, with 22 bases between the two germline ends. CDR1 is SGHDN and CDR2 is FVKESK in the germline V gene. In DNA, the CDR3 is TGTGCCAGCACTAGTAGTGAGGCACGGTGGGGCACTGAAGCTTTCTTT. Its protein is CASTSSEARWGTEAFF.

The V and J genes are TRBV7-9 and TRBJ1-5; 7 bases line up with TRBD1. The CDR3 consists of 14 residues. The V gene end was trimmed by 0 bases and the J gene end by 6 bases; junction bases not matched to a gene: 2. Germline CDR1 is SEHNR and CDR2 is FQNEAQ (reference sequence). CDR3 bases: TGTGCCAGCAGCTTAGCAGGGGGCACTCAGCCCCAGCATTTT. Its protein is CASSLAGGTQPQHF.

The J gene is TRBJ2-7, the V gene TRBV7-2; 7 nucleotides align to TRBD2. CDR1 is SGHTA and CDR2 is FQGNSA in the germline V gene. This CDR3 spans 15 amino acids. With 1 base clipped from V and 2 bases from J, the junction kept 5 bases outside the gene matches. The CDR3 bases are TGTGCCAGCAGCTTAGGAGTAAGCGGGACCTACGAGCAGTACTTC. Translated, it gives CASSLGVSGTYEQYF. Full variable domain (remainder filled in from reference TRBV7-2 and TRBJ2-7): GAGVSQSPSNKVTEKGKDVELRCDPISGHTALYWYRQSLGQGLEFLIYFQGNSAPDKSGLPSDRFSAERTGGSVSTLTIQRTQQEDSAVYLCASSLGVSGTYEQYFGPGTRLTVT.

The chain recombines TRBV15 with TRBJ1-1; D is undetermined. V lost 0 bases and J 1 base, leaving 9 bases between the germline ends. The CDR3 consists of 15 residues. The germline gives CDR1 LNHNV, CDR2 YYDKDF (reference sequence). CDR3 DNA: TGTGCCACCAGCAGAGATCGGTGGAGGAACACTGAAGCTTTCTTT. It yields the protein CATSRDRWRNTEAFF.

The chain joins TRBV15 to TRBJ2-7; 7 bases match TRBD1. J lost 4 bases, V lost 1 base, and 4 bases had no gene match. Germline V gene sequence: CDR1 LNHNV, CDR2 YYDKDF (reference sequence). The length of the CDR3 is 14 residues. The CDR3 loop reads CATSRGQGYYEQYF. The CDR3 DNA follows: TGTGCCACCAGCAGAGGACAGGGCTATTACGAGCAGTACTTC.

V gene TRBV18 combines with J gene TRBJ2-3; 8 bases agree with TRBD2. The CDR3 sequence is 15 residues long. With 1 base clipped from V and 7 bases from J, the junction kept 7 bases outside the gene matches. The germline CDR1 and CDR2 sequences are KGHSH and LQKENI. The CDR3 here is CASSPLAGHLNTQYF. CDR3 sequence (DNA): TGTGCCAGCTCACCACTAGCGGGGCATCTTAATACGCAGTATTTT.